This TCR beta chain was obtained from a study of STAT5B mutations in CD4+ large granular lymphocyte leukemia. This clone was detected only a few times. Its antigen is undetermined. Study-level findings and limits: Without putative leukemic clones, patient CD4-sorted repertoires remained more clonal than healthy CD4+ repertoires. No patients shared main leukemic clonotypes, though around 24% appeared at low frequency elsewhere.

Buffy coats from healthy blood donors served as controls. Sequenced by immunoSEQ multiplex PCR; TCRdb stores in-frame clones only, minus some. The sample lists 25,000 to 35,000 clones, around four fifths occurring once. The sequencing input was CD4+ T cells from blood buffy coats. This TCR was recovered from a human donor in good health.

CDR3 in amino acids: CASSFPGHEQFF. For the CDR3, the DNA is TGTGCCAGCAGTTTTCCGGGTCATGAGCAGTTCTTC. The chain combines TRBV27 with TRBJ2-1; D unclear. Trimming left V 3 bases short and J 8 bases short, with 8 bases between. This CDR3 contains 12 residues. Germline values: CDR1 MNHEY, CDR2 SMNVEV (reference sequence).